The entry that follows covers one T cell receptor beta chain sequence. The target of this receptor is not known. No base quality values were provided; no much bigger clone lies one nucleotide off. To be included, a participant needed at least one PBMC sample from before ART initiation plus at least two post-ART samples. Treatment was received in the United States of America by all participants with HIV. Before DNA extraction, cryopreserved samples containing roughly 1-10 million PBMC were thawed and washed. At the time of the earliest PBMC sample, participants with HIV were aged between about 20 and 54 years. PBMC samples from each participant spanned 1-4 timepoints before ART initiation and 2-8 timepoints after ART initiation, with a median of 7 samples. Serial HIV viral load, CD4+ T-cell count, ART history and demographic data were obtained for every participant. Using a Qiagen kit on a QIAcube, genomic DNA was extracted from unsorted PBMC, with samples processed in batches of 12.

This entry is derived from a study of long-term antiretroviral therapy in people with HIV (dated by TCRdb to about 2022). The study in broad terms: Collection of the earliest samples took place about a decade ahead of the 2015 WHO recommendation for immediate ART, at a time when ART was typically delayed until CD4 counts fell. A retrospective serial study tested whether ART initiation and durable HIV suppression were associated with changes in peripheral blood TRB repertoire composition and diversity. From over 25 adults with confirmed HIV infection, the cohort provided 150 to 200 cryopreserved PBMC samples, gathered serially across a mean of around 6 years (range 1-12). Among the 30 to 35 participants with HIV, roughly eleven were female. No cross-contamination during QIAcube processing turned up in test extractions that ran a monoclonal T-cell line alongside 30 to 35 polyclonal samples.

The immunoSEQ hsTCRB v3.0 assay was used at survey level resolution to sequence the TRB variable region. The targeted TRB sequencing depth was roughly 40,000-55,000 T-cell genomes per sample. An Illumina MiSeq with a v3 150-cycle kit was used to sequence the pooled TRB libraries. As for how the authors treated the data: Analysis of repertoires was carried out in R inside a reproducible Nextflow workflow spanning QC, data transformation and analysis. LymphoSeq2, an R package for exploring AIRR-Seq data, was used to implement the custom analyses. After excluding several samples that yielded fewer than 5000 total TRB sequences, approximately 180 HIV repertoires remained for analysis. Among the roughly 200 retained HIV repertoires, 59 were collected before ART initiation and under 150 after ART initiation. Repertoires were downsampled to 5000 TRB nucleotide sequences, and summary statistics were averaged over 100 downsampling iterations. TRB sequences were retained for analysis only if CDR3 regions of at least seven amino acids were present. A Shannon entropy-derived clonality score and the Gini coefficient were used to measure diversity. In the repertoire networks, any two of the top 5000 CDR3 amino acid sequences were connected whenever the two sequences differed by an edit distance of one. For TRB CDR3 amino acid sequences, antigen specificity groups and MHC restriction were predicted with GLIPH2. To flag known associations with CMV, EBV, HIV or tissue antigens, CDR3 amino acid sequences were compared against VDJdb and McPAS-TCR. Pre-ART, post-ART and control groups were compared with Wilcoxon signed-rank tests and Holm-Bonferroni correction. The table was pulled from immuneACCESS by TCRdb, which kept in-frame rearrangements only. Such tables lose some clones; where checked, under half of the loss comes from unresolved V genes, and the rest has no known cause. The DNA was the basis for D and trimming; V, J and clone size are from that table. The sample profile shows 15,000 or so clones; approximately 90% of them were found once. Clones ranked in the top ten supply 12% of the sample.

General study outcomes and caveats: CDR3 length ranges in HIV repertoires were narrower than in controls, and network structure suggested an antigen-experienced repertoire with only a slight naive shift after ART. The samples span the years 2004 to 2017, and the ART regimens used may be less effective than current regimens. No data were available on ART adherence, viral resistance or therapy changes, limiting inferences about post-ART repertoire changes. Because PBMC availability was limited, only the TCR beta chain was sequenced, with no alpha chain pairing. Starting ART was linked to a significant rise in TRB diversity, yet even with long-term ART the diversity remained significantly lower than in transplant donor controls. Because cell numbers in pre-ART samples were limited, unsorted PBMC were profiled instead of sorted CD4+ and CD8+ T cells. At every time point, the repertoire was dominated by expanded TRB clones first identified before ART initiation, although this dominance fluctuated and, in many PLHIV, declined after ART.

This sequence originates from a man in his fifties or sixties with HIV. The input for sequencing was unsorted PBMCs, taken 0.7 years before starting antiretroviral therapy.

CDR3 reads: CASSFGQGSAEQYF. The DNA is as follows: TGTGCCAGCAGCTTTGGGCAGGGCTCGGCCGAGCAGTACTTC. The chain links TRBV7-2 with TRBJ2-7; D gene: possibly TRBD1, on 5 matching bases. There are 14 amino acids in the CDR3, from cysteine to phenylalanine inclusive. CDR3 DNA is the only sequence kept; it has 42 bases, read in frame from the first base. V is cut by 3 bases and J by 6 bases, and the space between the germline ends is 15 bases. The germline V gene encodes CDR1 SGHTA and CDR2 FQGNSA. This CDR3, with the reference TRBV7-2 and TRBJ2-7 proteins standing in past its ends, gives the full variable domain GAGVSQSPSNKVTEKGKDVELRCDPISGHTALYWYRQSLGQGLEFLIYFQGNSAPDKSGLPSDRFSAERTGGSVSTLTIQRTQQEDSAVYLCASSFGQGSAEQYFGPGTRLTVT.